A single T cell receptor beta chain is shown here with its context. The data stem from a study of blood T cell repertoires in COVID-19. Study at large: Acute-phase and convalescent COVID-19 samples originated in the United States, Italy and Spain. T cells, B-cell-depleted T cells, or PBMCs provided the cDNA or gDNA that served as material.

V was shortened by 1 base and J by 7 bases, with 17 bases between the two germline ends. The CDR3 is 15 residues long. Germline lookup yields CDR1 SGHNT and CDR2 YENEEA. Authors' methods: Scientists estimated how many nucleated cells there were by amplifying reference gene primers. Repertoires were generated with immunoSEQ multiplex PCR, while TCRdb's copy carries only in-frame clones and drops some. That table is the source of V, J and clone size, and D and trimming were worked out from the DNA. The sample yields 50,000 to 70,000 clones, almost 90% seen once. This clonotype was obtained from a man aged 55 to 70 with acute or convalescent COVID-19. Material: peripheral blood. The chain employs TRBV11-3 and TRBJ2-7, with D perhaps matching TRBD1 (6 bases). This CDR3 is CASSLVGAGGEEQYF. In DNA, the CDR3 is TGTGCCAGCAGCTTAGTGGGGGCTGGCGGTGAAGAGCAGTACTTC.